These 16 T cell receptor beta chains were sequenced from one sample in a study of blood T cell repertoires in COVID-19. Profiled with immunoSEQ multiplex PCR; TCRdb holds only in-frame clones, not every one. Of 200,000 to 250,000 clones in the sample, about nine tenths were seen once. Sequencing was performed on peripheral blood. Source of these receptors: a man younger than 40 with COVID-19, enrolled during active disease.

The V gene is TRBV10-3, the J gene TRBJ2-1; 8 bases match TRBD1. Trimming at V came to 2 bases and at J to 3 bases, leaving 6 bases not matched to a gene. The CDR3 is 16 residues long. Germline CDR1 reads ENHRY; CDR2 reads SYGVKD. CDR3 amino acids: CAISEAGTGIYNEQFF. CDR3 in DNA: TGTGCCATCAGTGAGGCCGGGACAGGTATCTACAATGAGCAGTTCTTC.

The gene calls are TRBV6-2 or TRBV6-3 and TRBJ2-6; D is ambiguous. The CDR3 length is 15 residues. V lost 2 bases and J lost 0, with 5 bases in between. Germline-derived CDR1 and CDR2 are MNHEY and SVGEGT. For the CDR3, the DNA is TGTGCCAGCAGTTACGAGAGCTCTGGGGCCAACGTCCTGACTTTC. This sequence encodes CASSYESSGANVLTF.

As DNA, the CDR3 is TGCGCCAGCAGCTTCGGGGACAGGGGAATCTATGGCTACACCTTC. Translation gives CASSFGDRGIYGYTF. This chain connects TRBV5-1 to TRBJ1-2; 10 nucleotides align to TRBD1. This CDR3 is built from 15 residues. J lost 4 bases, V lost 2 bases, and 5 bases had no gene match. Germline assignment: CDR1 SGHRS and CDR2 YFSETQ.

The chain's CDR3 is CASSLRQGRYEQYF. Written as DNA, the CDR3 is TGTGCCAGCAGCTTACGGCAGGGGAGATACGAGCAGTACTTC. This rearrangement joins TRBV7-2 to TRBJ2-7, with D tentatively TRBD1 (6 bases). Germline V gene lookup returns CDR1 SGHTA and CDR2 FQGNSA. The CDR3 is made up of 14 amino acids. V was shortened by 2 bases and J by 4 bases, with 12 bases between the two germline ends.

The rearrangement uses TRBV24-1 and TRBJ2-2, with D maybe TRBD2 (6 bases). V lost 6 bases, J lost 0 bases, and 13 bases lay in between. CDR1 and CDR2 (germline): KGHDR, SFDVKD. The CDR3 spans 16 residues. CDR3 in DNA: TGTGCCACCAGTCCTGCTACGGGGGCGAACACCGGGGAGCTGTTTTTT. Its protein product is CATSPATGANTGELFF.

The chain is built from TRBV28 and TRBJ2-2; 9 bases agree with TRBD1. J gave up 6 bases and V 5 bases, and 7 bases lay outside the gene matches. The germline gives CDR1 MDHEN, CDR2 SYDVKM. The CDR3 runs 15 residues. DNA of the CDR3: TGTGCCAGCAGTCCCGGGGACAGGGACGCCGGGGAGCTGTTTTTT. Protein product: CASSPGDRDAGELFF.

This rearrangement joins TRBV5-6 to TRBJ2-1; D uncertain. V was cut by 0 bases and J by 0 bases, with 10 bases left in between. Germline loops: CDR1 SGHDT, CDR2 YYEEEE. This CDR3 spans 16 amino acids. In DNA form, the CDR3 reads TGTGCCAGCAGCTTGGGCAGGCTGGGCTCCTACAATGAGCAGTTCTTC. This translates into CASSLGRLGSYNEQFF.

The chain has TRBV19 and TRBJ1-5, with TRBD1 matching over 9 bases. Per the germline V gene, CDR1 is LNHDA and CDR2 is SQIVND (reference sequence). The CDR3 is 15 residues long. The V segment lost 7 bases and the J segment 7 bases; nucleotides outside the gene matches: 11. This CDR3 is CASKGTGGAGQPQHF. CDR3 nucleotide sequence: TGTGCCAGTAAGGGTACAGGGGGCGCAGGGCAGCCCCAGCATTTT.

This clone occurred a few times. Other nucleotide sequences from this sample produce the same CDR3. The chain carries TRBV12-3 or TRBV12-4 and TRBJ1-2, with 7 bases lining up with TRBD1. This CDR3 contains 12 residues. The V gene end was trimmed by 5 bases and the J gene end by 4 bases; junction bases not matched to a gene: 1. CDR3 sequence reads: CASSPGGYGYTF. The CDR3 DNA reads TGTGCCAGCAGTCCAGGGGGCTATGGCTACACCTTC.

The rearrangement joins TRBV6-2 or TRBV6-3 to TRBJ2-1; D gene uncertain. Trimming removed 2 bases from V and 4 bases from J, with 15 bases in between. The germline V gene has CDR1 MNHEY and CDR2 SVGEGT. This CDR3 region has 16 residues. The CDR3 DNA is TGTGCCAGCAGTTACCCCAGCCCCTTACAGTACAATGAGCAGTTCTTC. This sequence encodes CASSYPSPLQYNEQFF.

This clone was recorded only once. This CDR3 is CASSVRRPLINEQFF. As DNA, the CDR3 is TGTGCCAGCAGCGTTCGGAGGCCCTTGATCAATGAGCAGTTCTTC. This chain uses TRBV9 with TRBJ2-1; possibly TRBD2 for D (5 bases). This CDR3 region has 15 residues. The germline CDR1 and CDR2 sequences are SGDLS and YYNGEE. The V and J ends lost 2 bases and 6 bases respectively, with 15 bases between them.

The chain employs TRBV6-5 and TRBJ1-3; unclear D gene. Trimming took off 3 bases at V and 1 base at J, with 10 bases between the two ends. This CDR3 has 15 amino acids. The germline gives CDR1 MNHEY, CDR2 SVGAGI. The CDR3 loop is CASSYREPSGNTIYF. For the CDR3, the DNA is TGTGCCAGCAGTTATAGGGAGCCTTCTGGAAACACCATATATTTT.

This clone appeared once. This chain joins TRBV6-5 and TRBJ1-1; D is unresolved. Per germline, CDR1 MNHEY and CDR2 SVGAGI. V lost 4 bases, J lost 1 base, and 10 bases lay in between. CDR3 length equals 14 residues. The CDR3 nucleotides are TGTGCCAGCAGTTCCTGGCACCAGAACACTGAAGCTTTCTTT. It is translated as CASSSWHQNTEAFF.

This clone was picked up a small number of times. The V gene is TRBV28, the J gene TRBJ1-4; 8 bases align to TRBD1. The germline V gene has CDR1 MDHEN and CDR2 SYDVKM. Unmatched junction bases numbered 8, after V lost 5 bases and J lost 6 bases. The CDR3 runs to 15 residues. CDR3 sequence reads: CASSPLGQDYEKLFF. In DNA, the CDR3 is TGTGCCAGCAGTCCCTTGGGACAGGATTATGAAAAACTGTTTTTT.

This clone was observed a single time. The chain couples TRBV5-1 to TRBJ2-1, with TRBD1 matching 7 bases. Germline-derived CDR1 and CDR2 are SGHRS and YFSETQ. Losses at the gene ends were 0 bases for V and 11 bases for J; bases not matched to a gene: 2. This CDR3 has 12 amino acids. CDR3 region: CASSLAGQQQFF. The CDR3 DNA sequence: TGCGCCAGCAGCTTGGCGGGACAGCAGCAGTTCTTC.

The chain recombines TRBV6-5 with TRBJ1-2; 7 nucleotides agree with TRBD1. Germline CDR1 and CDR2: MNHEY and SVGAGI. This CDR3 has 13 amino acids. The V segment lost 5 bases and the J segment 4 bases; nucleotides outside the gene matches: 4. In DNA form, the CDR3 reads TGTGCCAGCAGTCAGCGACAGGGCTATGGCTACACCTTC. This gives the protein CASSQRQGYGYTF.